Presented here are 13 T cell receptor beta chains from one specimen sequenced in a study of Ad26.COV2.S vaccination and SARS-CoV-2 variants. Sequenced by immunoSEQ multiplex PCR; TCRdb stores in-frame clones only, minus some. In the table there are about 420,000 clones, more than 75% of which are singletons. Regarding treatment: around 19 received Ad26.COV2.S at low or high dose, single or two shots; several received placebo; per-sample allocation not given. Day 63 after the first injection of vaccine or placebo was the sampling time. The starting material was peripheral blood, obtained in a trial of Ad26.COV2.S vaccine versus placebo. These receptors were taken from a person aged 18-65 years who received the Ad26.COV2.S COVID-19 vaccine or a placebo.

Written as DNA, the CDR3 is TGTGCCAGCAGCACGGACGCGGTGAGCTCCTACGAGCAGTACTTC. Its translation: CASSTDAVSSYEQYF. V usage is TRBV21-1 and J usage is TRBJ2-7. TRBV21-1 is deemed a pseudogene. There are 15 residues in the CDR3.

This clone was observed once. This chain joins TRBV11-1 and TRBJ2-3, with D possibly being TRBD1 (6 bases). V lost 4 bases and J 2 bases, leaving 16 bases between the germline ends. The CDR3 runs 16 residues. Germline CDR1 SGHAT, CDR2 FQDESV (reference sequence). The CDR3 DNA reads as TGTGCCAGCAGCTCAATACCGGGACAAGTCACAGATACGCAGTATTTT. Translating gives CASSSIPGQVTDTQYF.

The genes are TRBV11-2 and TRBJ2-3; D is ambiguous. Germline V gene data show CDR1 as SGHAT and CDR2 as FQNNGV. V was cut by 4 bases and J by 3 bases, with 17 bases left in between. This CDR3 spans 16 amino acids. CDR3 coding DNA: TGTGCCAGCAGCTACCGCCTAGACCCTCTTACAGATACGCAGTATTTT. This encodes CASSYRLDPLTDTQYF.

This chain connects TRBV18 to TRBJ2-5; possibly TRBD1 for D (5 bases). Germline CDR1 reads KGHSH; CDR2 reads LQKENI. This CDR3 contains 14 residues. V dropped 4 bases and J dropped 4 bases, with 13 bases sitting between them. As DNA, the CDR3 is TGTGCCAGCTCACAAGGTTCCAGGGCAGAGACCCAGTACTTC. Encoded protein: CASSQGSRAETQYF.

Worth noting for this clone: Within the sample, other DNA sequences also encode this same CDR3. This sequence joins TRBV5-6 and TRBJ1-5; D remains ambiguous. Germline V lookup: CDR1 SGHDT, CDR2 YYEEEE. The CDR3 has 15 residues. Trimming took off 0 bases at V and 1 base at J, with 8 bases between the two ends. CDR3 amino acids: CASSLGWGSNQPQHF. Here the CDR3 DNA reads TGTGCCAGCAGCTTGGGTTGGGGAAGCAATCAGCCCCAGCATTTT. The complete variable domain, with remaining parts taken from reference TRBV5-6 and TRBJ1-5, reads DAGVTQSPTHLIKTRGQQVTLRCSPKSGHDTVSWYQQALGQGPQFIFQYYEEEERQRGNFPDRFSGHQFPNYSSELNVNALLLGDSALYLCASSLGWGSNQPQHFGDGTRLSIL.

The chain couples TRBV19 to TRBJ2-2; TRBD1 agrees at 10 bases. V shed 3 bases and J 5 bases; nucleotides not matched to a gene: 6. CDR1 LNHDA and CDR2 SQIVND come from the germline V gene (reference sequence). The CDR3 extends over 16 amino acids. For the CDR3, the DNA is TGTGCCAGTAGTATCTCCCCGGGACAGGGGACCGGGGAGCTGTTTTTT. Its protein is CASSISPGQGTGELFF. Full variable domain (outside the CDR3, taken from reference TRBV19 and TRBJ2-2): DGGITQSPKYLFRKEGQNVTLSCEQNLNHDAMYWYRQDPGQGLRLIYYSQIVNDFQKGDIAEGYSVSREKKESFPLTVTSAQKNPTAFYLCASSISPGQGTGELFFGEGSRLTVL.

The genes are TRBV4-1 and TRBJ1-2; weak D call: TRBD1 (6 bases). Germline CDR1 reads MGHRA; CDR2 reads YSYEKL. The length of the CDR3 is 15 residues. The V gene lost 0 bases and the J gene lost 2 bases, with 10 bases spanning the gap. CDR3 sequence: CASSQDYRANYGYTF. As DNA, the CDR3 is TGCGCCAGCAGCCAAGATTACAGGGCCAACTATGGCTACACCTTC.

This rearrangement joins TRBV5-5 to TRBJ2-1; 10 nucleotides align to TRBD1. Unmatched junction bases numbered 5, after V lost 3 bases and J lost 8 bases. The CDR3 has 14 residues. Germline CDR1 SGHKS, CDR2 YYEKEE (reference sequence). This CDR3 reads CASSSGTGVDEQFF. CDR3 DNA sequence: TGTGCCAGCAGCTCCGGGACAGGGGTCGATGAGCAGTTCTTC.

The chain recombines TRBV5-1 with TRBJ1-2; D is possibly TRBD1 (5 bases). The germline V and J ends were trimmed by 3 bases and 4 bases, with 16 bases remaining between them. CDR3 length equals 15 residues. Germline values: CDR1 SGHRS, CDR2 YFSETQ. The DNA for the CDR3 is TGCGCCAGCAGCTCTCCGACAGACGGAGGCTATGGCTACACCTTC. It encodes CASSSPTDGGYGYTF.

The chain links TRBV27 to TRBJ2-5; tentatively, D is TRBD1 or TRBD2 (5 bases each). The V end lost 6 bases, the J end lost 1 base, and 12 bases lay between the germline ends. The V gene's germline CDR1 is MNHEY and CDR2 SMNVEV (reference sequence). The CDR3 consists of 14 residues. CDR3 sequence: CASSTGPFQETQYF. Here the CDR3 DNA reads TGTGCCAGCAGCACGGGACCGTTCCAAGAGACCCAGTACTTC.

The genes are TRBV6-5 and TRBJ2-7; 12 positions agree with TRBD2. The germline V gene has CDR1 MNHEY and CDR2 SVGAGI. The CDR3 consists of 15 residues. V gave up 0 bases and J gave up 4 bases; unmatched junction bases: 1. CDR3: CASSYSGLAGYEQYF. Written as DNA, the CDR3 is TGTGCCAGCAGTTACTCGGGACTAGCGGGTTACGAGCAGTACTTC.

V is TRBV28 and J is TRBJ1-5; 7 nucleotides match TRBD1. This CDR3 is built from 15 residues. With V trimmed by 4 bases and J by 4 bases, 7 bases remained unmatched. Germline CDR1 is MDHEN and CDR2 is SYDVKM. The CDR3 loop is CASSSYRGFNQPQHF. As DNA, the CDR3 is TGTGCCAGCAGTTCCTACAGGGGATTTAATCAGCCCCAGCATTTT.

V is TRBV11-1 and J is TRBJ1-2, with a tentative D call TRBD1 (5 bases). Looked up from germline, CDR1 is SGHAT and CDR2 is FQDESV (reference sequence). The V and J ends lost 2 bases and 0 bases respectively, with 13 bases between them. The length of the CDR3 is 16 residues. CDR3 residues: CASSLYEQATNYGYTF. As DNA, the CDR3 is TGTGCCAGCAGCTTATATGAACAGGCAACTAACTATGGCTACACCTTC.